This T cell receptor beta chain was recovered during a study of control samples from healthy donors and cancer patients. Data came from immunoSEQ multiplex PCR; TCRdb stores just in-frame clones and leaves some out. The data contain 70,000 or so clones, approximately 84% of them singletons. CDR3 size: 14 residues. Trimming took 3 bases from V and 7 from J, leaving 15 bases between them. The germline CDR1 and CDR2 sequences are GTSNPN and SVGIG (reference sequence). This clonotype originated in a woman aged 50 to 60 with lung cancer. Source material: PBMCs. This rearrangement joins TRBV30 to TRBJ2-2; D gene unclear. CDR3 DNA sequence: TGTGCCTGGAGATGGGGTGGAACGGTCGGGGAGCTGTTTTTT. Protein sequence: CAWRWGGTVGELFF.